This TCR beta chain was documented in a study of shared clonotypes between healthy human individuals. Assay used: immunoSEQ multiplex PCR; TCRdb lists only in-frame clones, some missing. The sample contains roughly 500,000 clones, around 80% of which appear only once. Trimming removed 0 bases at V and 11 bases at J, with 13 bases between. Germline-derived CDR1 and CDR2 are SGHVS and FQNEAQ. This CDR3 has 13 amino acids. The chain recombines TRBV7-8 with TRBJ1-1; perhaps TRBD1 as D (6 bases). Sequences were obtained from PBMCs. The TCR comes from a woman in her thirties or forties in good health. Some clones in this sample may be carry-over from other donors' samples. CDR3 protein: CASSLAGGLPAFF. In DNA, the CDR3 is TGTGCCAGCAGCTTAGCTGGGGGGCTCCCGGCTTTCTTT.